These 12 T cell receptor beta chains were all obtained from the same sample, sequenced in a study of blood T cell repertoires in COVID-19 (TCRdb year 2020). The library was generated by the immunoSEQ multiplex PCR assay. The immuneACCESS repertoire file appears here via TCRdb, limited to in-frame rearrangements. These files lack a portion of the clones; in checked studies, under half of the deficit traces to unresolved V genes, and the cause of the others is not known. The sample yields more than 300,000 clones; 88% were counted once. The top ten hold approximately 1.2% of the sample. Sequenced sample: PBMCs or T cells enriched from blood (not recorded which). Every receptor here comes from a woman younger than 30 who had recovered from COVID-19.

The CDR3 DNA reads TGCGCCAGCAGCTTGGGGGCTACAGGCTATGGCTACACCTTC. Encoded protein: CASSLGATGYGYTF. This chain joins TRBV5-1 and TRBJ1-2; weak D call: TRBD1 (5 bases). Trimming took off 0 bases at V and 4 bases at J, with 10 bases between the two ends. Germline values: CDR1 SGHRS, CDR2 YFSETQ. This CDR3 has 14 residues. The full variable domain, its missing parts supplied by reference TRBV5-1 and TRBJ1-2, is KAGVTQTPRYLIKTRGQQVTLSCSPISGHRSVSWYQQTPGQGLQFLFEYFSETQRNKGNFPGRFSGRQFSNSRSEMNVSTLELGDSALYLCASSLGATGYGYTFGSGTRLTVV.

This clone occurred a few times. CDR3 residues: CASNTGRGRRVETEAFF. CDR3 nucleotide sequence: TGTGCCAGCAACACGGGCAGGGGGCGCAGAGTAGAAACTGAAGCTTTCTTT. This chain connects TRBV9 to TRBJ1-1, with 8 bases matching TRBD1. Germline loops: CDR1 SGDLS, CDR2 YYNGEE. This CDR3 spans 17 amino acids. Trimming cost V 6 bases and J 5 bases; bases outside gene matches: 18.

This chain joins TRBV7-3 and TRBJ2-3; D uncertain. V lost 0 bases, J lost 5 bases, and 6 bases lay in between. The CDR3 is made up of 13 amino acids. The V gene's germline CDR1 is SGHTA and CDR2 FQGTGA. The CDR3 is CASSLTKLDTQYF. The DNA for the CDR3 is TGTGCCAGCAGCTTAACAAAACTAGATACGCAGTATTTT. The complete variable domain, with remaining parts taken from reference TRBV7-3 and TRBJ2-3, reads GAGVSQTPSNKVTEKGKYVELRCDPISGHTALYWYRQSLGQGPEFLIYFQGTGAADDSGLPNDRFFAVRPEGSVSTLKIQRTERGDSAVYLCASSLTKLDTQYFGPGTRLTVL.

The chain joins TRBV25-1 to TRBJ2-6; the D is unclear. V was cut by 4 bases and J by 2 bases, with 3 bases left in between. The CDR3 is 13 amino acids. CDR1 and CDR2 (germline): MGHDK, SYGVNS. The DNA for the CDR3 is TGTGCCAGCAGTGGAGCTGGGGCCAACGTCCTGACTTTC. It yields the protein CASSGAGANVLTF.

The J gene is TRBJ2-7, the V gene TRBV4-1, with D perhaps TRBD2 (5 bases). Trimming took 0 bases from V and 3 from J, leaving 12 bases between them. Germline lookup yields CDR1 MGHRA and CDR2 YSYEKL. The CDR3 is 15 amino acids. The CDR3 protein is CASSQELARRYEQYF. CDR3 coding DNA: TGCGCCAGCAGCCAAGAGCTAGCCCGACGCTACGAGCAGTACTTC.

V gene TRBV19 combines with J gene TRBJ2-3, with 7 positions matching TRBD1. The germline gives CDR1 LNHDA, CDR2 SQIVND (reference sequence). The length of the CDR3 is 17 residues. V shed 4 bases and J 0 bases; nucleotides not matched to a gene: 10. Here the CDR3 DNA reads TGTGCCAGTAGTAGAGACGACCCGGGACAGAGCACAGATACGCAGTATTTT. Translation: CASSRDDPGQSTDTQYF. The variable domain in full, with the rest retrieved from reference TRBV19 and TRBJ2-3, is DGGITQSPKYLFRKEGQNVTLSCEQNLNHDAMYWYRQDPGQGLRLIYYSQIVNDFQKGDIAEGYSVSREKKESFPLTVTSAQKNPTAFYLCASSRDDPGQSTDTQYFGPGTRLTVL.

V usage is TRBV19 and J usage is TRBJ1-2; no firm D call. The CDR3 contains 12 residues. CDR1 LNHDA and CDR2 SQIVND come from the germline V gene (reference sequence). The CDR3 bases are TGTGCAACCCGGAACGGGGTATACGGCTACACCTTC. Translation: CATRNGVYGYTF. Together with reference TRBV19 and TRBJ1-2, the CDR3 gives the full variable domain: DGGITQSPKYLFRKEGQNVTLSCEQNLNHDAMYWYRQDPGQGLRLIYYSQIVNDFQKGDIAEGYSVSREKKESFPLTVTSAQKNPTAFYLCATRNGVYGYTFGSGTRLTVV.

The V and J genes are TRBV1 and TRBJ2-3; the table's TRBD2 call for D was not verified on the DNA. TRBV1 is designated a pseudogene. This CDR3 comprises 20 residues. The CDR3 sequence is CTSSQVQLAGGPPPTDTQYF. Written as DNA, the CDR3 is TGCACCAGCAGCCAAGTACAGCTAGCGGGGGGGCCCCCTCCCACAGATACGCAGTATTTT.

The CDR3 nucleotides read TGCGCCAGCAGTGAGACCTCACAGTCTCCTGAAGCTTTCTTT. Translating it yields CASSETSQSPEAFF. This chain uses TRBV10-1 with TRBJ1-1; no firm D call. This CDR3 is 14 amino acids long. V lost 2 bases and J 6 bases, leaving 13 bases between the germline ends. Germline CDR1 WNHNN, CDR2 SYGVQD (reference sequence).

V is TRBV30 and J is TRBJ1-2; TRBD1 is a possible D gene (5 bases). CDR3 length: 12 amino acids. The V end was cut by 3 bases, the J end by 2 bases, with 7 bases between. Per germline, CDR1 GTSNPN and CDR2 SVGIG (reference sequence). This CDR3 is CAWRQDNYGYTF. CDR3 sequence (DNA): TGTGCCTGGAGACAGGACAACTATGGCTACACCTTC.

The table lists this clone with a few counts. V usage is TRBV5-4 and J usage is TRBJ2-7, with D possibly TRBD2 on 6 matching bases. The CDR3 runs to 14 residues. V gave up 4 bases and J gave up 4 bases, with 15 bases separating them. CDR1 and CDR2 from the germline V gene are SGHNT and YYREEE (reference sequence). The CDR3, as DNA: TGTGCCAGCAGCGCCGGACTAAGAGAATACGAGCAGTACTTC. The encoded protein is CASSAGLREYEQYF. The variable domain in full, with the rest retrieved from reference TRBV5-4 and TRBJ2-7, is ETGVTQSPTHLIKTRGQQVTLRCSSQSGHNTVSWYQQALGQGPQFIFQYYREEENGRGNFPPRFSGLQFPNYSSELNVNALELDDSALYLCASSAGLREYEQYFGPGTRLTVT.

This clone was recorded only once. As DNA, the CDR3 is TGTGCCTGGAATACAGGGCGCAGCACAGATACGCAGTATTTT. This gives the protein CAWNTGRSTDTQYF. This rearrangement joins TRBV30 to TRBJ2-3; D is perhaps TRBD1 (6 bases). The V and J ends lost 4 bases and 0 bases respectively, with 11 bases between them. The CDR3 is made up of 14 amino acids. Germline-derived CDR1 and CDR2 are GTSNPN and SVGIG (reference sequence).